This record looks at one T cell receptor (beta chain) sequence and its context. Sequencing was performed with immunoSEQ multiplex PCR; in TCRdb, only in-frame clones are kept and a portion is missing. The table shows about 75,000 clones, with around 95% occurring only once. There are 15 residues in the CDR3. CDR1 and CDR2 from the germline V gene are SGHNT and YYREEE (reference sequence). Trimming took off 0 bases at V and 2 bases at J, with 10 bases between the two ends. These data come from a study of control samples from healthy donors and cancer patients. Sequencing was done on a sample of blood. This receptor was identified in a woman in her 40s in good health. The chain recombines TRBV5-4 with TRBJ2-3, with D unresolved. The DNA for the CDR3 is TGTGCCAGCAGCTTGGGTGGCAGGTTCACAGATACGCAGTATTTT. Encoded protein: CASSLGGRFTDTQYF. The whole variable domain, remainder taken from reference TRBV5-4 and TRBJ2-3, is ETGVTQSPTHLIKTRGQQVTLRCSSQSGHNTVSWYQQALGQGPQFIFQYYREEENGRGNFPPRFSGLQFPNYSSELNVNALELDDSALYLCASSLGGRFTDTQYFGPGTRLTVL.